A single sample gave rise to the 12 T cell receptor beta chains below, sequenced in a study of T cell responses to AZD1222 COVID-19 vaccine. Clones were read by immunoSEQ multiplex PCR, and TCRdb kept only the in-frame ones, dropping some. The data contain tens of thousands of clones, about 90% of them singletons. The sequences come from peripheral blood, collected on day 0 of AZD1222 vaccination. These receptors came from an adult in good health.

The chain combines TRBV4-3 with TRBJ2-1, with D possibly matching TRBD2 (6 bases). The CDR3 loop spans 16 amino acids. Germline values: CDR1 LGHNA, CDR2 YSLEER. Trimming removed 0 bases at V and 3 bases at J, with 12 bases between. CDR3 sequence: CASSQESGGSYNEQFF. CDR3 coding DNA: TGCGCCAGCAGCCAAGAATCCGGGGGTAGCTACAATGAGCAGTTCTTC.

Comments on this clone: This sample also contains other DNA sequences that code for the same CDR3. The CDR3 nucleotides read TGTGCCAGCAGCGTGAAACCGGGACTAGCGGGGGGGCAGTACACCGGGGAGCTGTTTTTT. This encodes CASSVKPGLAGGQYTGELFF. The chain uses TRBV9 and TRBJ2-2, with 16 bases identical to TRBD2. CDR3 size: 20 residues. V lost 2 bases to trimming and J lost 3 bases; unmatched junction nucleotides: 10. The V gene's germline CDR1 is SGDLS and CDR2 YYNGEE.

The rearrangement uses TRBV9 and TRBJ2-2, with 9 bases identical to TRBD2. This CDR3 spans 18 amino acids. V shed 5 bases and J 3 bases; nucleotides not matched to a gene: 14. The germline V gene has CDR1 SGDLS and CDR2 YYNGEE. CDR3 DNA: TGTGCCAGCAGTCCCCTAAGGGCTAGCGGGGCCTACACCGGGGAGCTGTTTTTT. As protein: CASSPLRASGAYTGELFF.

Note on this clone: The same CDR3 also results from other DNA sequences found in this sample. The chain combines TRBV7-3 with TRBJ2-2, with no clear D. V lost 1 base and J 2 bases, leaving 5 bases between the germline ends. Germline V gives CDR1 SGHTA, CDR2 FQGTGA. The CDR3 extends over 14 amino acids. In DNA form, the CDR3 reads TGTGCCAGCAGCTTAAGCGGAAACACCGGGGAGCTGTTTTTT. Its protein is CASSLSGNTGELFF.

The chain recombines TRBV11-2 with TRBJ2-3; a weak D match, TRBD2 (6 bases). V was shortened by 1 base and J by 1 base, with 15 bases between the two germline ends. The CDR3 consists of 17 residues. Germline values: CDR1 SGHAT, CDR2 FQNNGV. CDR3 region: CASSLGGAAVRTDTQYF. As DNA, the CDR3 is TGTGCCAGCAGCTTAGGCGGGGCAGCGGTTCGCACAGATACGCAGTATTTT.

V and J are TRBV7-8 and TRBJ1-3; tentative D call: TRBD1 (5 bases). The V gene lost 8 bases and the J gene lost 0 bases, with 14 bases spanning the gap. This CDR3 is 15 amino acids long. Germline V gene data show CDR1 as SGHVS and CDR2 as FQNEAQ. Here the CDR3 DNA reads TGTGCCAGCGGTCTACGGGGCGACTCTGGAAACACCATATATTTT. Translating it yields CASGLRGDSGNTIYF. Supplemented by reference TRBV7-8 and TRBJ1-3, the full variable domain reads GAGVSQSPRYKVAKRGQDVALRCDPISGHVSLFWYQQALGQGPEFLTYFQNEAQLDKSGLPSDRFFAERPEGSVSTLKIQRTQQEDSAVYLCASGLRGDSGNTIYFGEGSWLTVV.

The gene calls are TRBV5-1 and TRBJ1-5; 7 bases are a match to TRBD1. Germline V CDR1 and CDR2: SGHRS, YFSETQ. There are 14 residues in the CDR3. Trimming took 4 bases from V and 5 from J; bases not matched to a gene: 6. The chain's CDR3 is CASSPGTEDQPQHF. The CDR3 DNA reads TGCGCCAGCAGCCCGGGGACAGAGGATCAGCCCCAGCATTTT.

This chain links TRBV10-1 with TRBJ1-1, with 8 bases identical to TRBD1. CDR3 length: 13 amino acids. With 8 bases clipped from V and 4 bases from J, the junction kept 6 bases outside the gene matches. Germline loops: CDR1 WNHNN, CDR2 SYGVQD (reference sequence). The CDR3 DNA follows: TGCGCCAGCGCGGACAGGGAGGGCACTGAAGCTTTCTTT. Translated, it gives CASADREGTEAFF.

The sample holds one count of this clone. The chain carries TRBV6-5 and TRBJ1-6; TRBD1 aligns across 7 bases. Trimming removed 0 bases from V and 7 bases from J; junction bases left unmatched: 6. Germline CDR1 MNHEY, CDR2 SVGAGI. The CDR3 has 16 amino acids. Here the CDR3 DNA reads TGTGCCAGCAGTTACTCACGGGACAGCTTAAATTCACCCCTCCACTTT. Amino acids: CASSYSRDSLNSPLHF.

The chain couples TRBV6-5 to TRBJ2-1, with 14 bases lining up with TRBD2. With 6 bases clipped from V and 8 bases from J, the junction kept 0 bases outside the gene matches. There are 13 residues in the CDR3. Germline V CDR1 and CDR2: MNHEY, SVGAGI. The CDR3 loop is CASRGLAGDEQFF. DNA for the CDR3: TGTGCCAGCAGGGGACTAGCGGGGGATGAGCAGTTCTTC.

The chain has TRBV23-1 and TRBJ1-3; no reliable D call. TRBV23-1 belongs to the ORF category, with a function that is uncertain. The CDR3 is made up of 17 amino acids. Trimming removed 5 bases at V and 6 bases at J, with 23 bases between. CDR3 DNA sequence: TGCGCCAGCAGTTGCCCCAGAGTAGAGTTTCATCCAAACACCATATATTTT. It encodes CASSCPRVEFHPNTIYF.

This rearrangement joins TRBV11-2 to TRBJ1-4; D gene uncertain. CDR3 length: 17 residues. V lost 5 bases and J lost 0, with 16 bases in between. The germline V gene has CDR1 SGHAT and CDR2 FQNNGV. The CDR3 nucleotides are TGTGCCAGCAGCCCAACGGGCGGAACAGCAACTAATGAAAAACTGTTTTTT. Translated, it gives CASSPTGGTATNEKLFF.